Shown below are 14 T cell receptor beta chains from a single sample sequenced in a study of cytomegalovirus exposure and HLA in healthy donors. Vbeta (60) and Jbeta (13) primers were used in the PCR. Some clones are missing from TCRdb's copy, which holds only in-frame ones; the method was immunoSEQ multiplex PCR. The sample shows 150,000 to 200,000 clones, 75% to 85% of them seen only once. Sequenced sample: PBMCs. The receptors come from a woman between 50 and 59 years old in good health and CMV-seronegative.

The chain has TRBV7-2 and TRBJ2-7; 11 bases match TRBD2. V gave up 5 bases and J gave up 2 bases; unmatched junction bases: 5. The CDR3 runs to 15 residues. Germline values: CDR1 SGHTA, CDR2 FQGNSA. CDR3 region: CASSPGGLAAYEQYF. Written as DNA, the CDR3 is TGTGCCAGCAGCCCTGGGGGACTAGCGGCCTACGAGCAGTACTTC.

This clone was picked up one time. The V call is TRBV5-1, the J call TRBJ2-7; possible D gene TRBD2, 5 bases. With 1 base removed from V and 2 bases from J, the gap between germline ends came to 16 bases. Germline CDR1 reads SGHRS; CDR2 reads YFSETQ. The CDR3 covers 16 residues. The CDR3 region has the DNA TGCGCCAGCAGCTTGTTTTCCGCGGGTTTAGCCTACGAGCAGTACTTC. Amino acid sequence: CASSLFSAGLAYEQYF.

This clone was seen only once. This chain joins TRBV28 and TRBJ2-1; 9 bases align to TRBD1. The J segment lost 1 base and the V segment lost 6 bases, leaving 4 bases of the junction unmatched. CDR3 length: 15 amino acids. CDR1 is MDHEN and CDR2 is SYDVKM in the germline V gene. CDR3 sequence: CASSRQGVSYNEQFF. CDR3 sequence (DNA): TGTGCCAGCAGCAGACAGGGGGTATCCTACAATGAGCAGTTCTTC.

V is TRBV19 and J is TRBJ2-5; D remains ambiguous. Germline assignment: CDR1 LNHDA and CDR2 SQIVND (reference sequence). The CDR3 sequence is 13 residues long. V lost 4 bases and J 2 bases, leaving 8 bases between the germline ends. The CDR3 sequence: CASSKALQETQYF. CDR3 nucleotide sequence: TGTGCCAGTAGTAAAGCCCTACAAGAGACCCAGTACTTC.

This chain links TRBV10-3 with TRBJ2-3, with 9 bases fitting TRBD2. The CDR3 has 16 amino acids. The germline V gene has CDR1 ENHRY and CDR2 SYGVKD. V lost 5 bases to trimming and J lost 3 bases; unmatched junction nucleotides: 9. CDR3 nucleotides: TGTGCCATCAGTCGGCGCGGGGGGGCGAGGACAGATACGCAGTATTTT. Protein product: CAISRRGGARTDTQYF.

This clone was found a few times. The rearrangement uses TRBV23-1 and TRBJ2-7; a weak D match, TRBD1 (6 bases). TRBV23-1 is sorted into the ORF group, with uncertain function. This CDR3 comprises 17 residues. Trimming took 1 base from V and 3 from J, leaving 19 bases between them. The CDR3: CASSQYIVSGAIYEQYF. CDR3 sequence (DNA): TGCGCCAGCAGTCAATACATCGTCTCAGGGGCCATCTACGAGCAGTACTTC.

V gene TRBV11-1 combines with J gene TRBJ1-1; D unclear. This CDR3 has 12 amino acids. CDR1 is SGHAT and CDR2 is FQDESV in the germline V gene (reference sequence). The V end lost 4 bases, the J end lost 7 bases, and 10 bases lay between the germline ends. The CDR3 protein is CASSSWGGEAFF. The DNA of the CDR3 is TGTGCCAGCAGCTCGTGGGGAGGTGAAGCTTTCTTT. Using reference TRBV11-1 and TRBJ1-1 for the parts outside the CDR3, the full variable domain is EAEVAQSPRYKITEKSQAVAFWCDPISGHATLYWYRQILGQGPELLVQFQDESVVDDSQLPKDRFSAERLKGVDSTLKIQPAELGDSAMYLCASSSWGGEAFFGQGTRLTVV.

This clone has just one count. This sequence joins TRBV6-4 and TRBJ2-6; TRBD1 matches at 8 bases. The V gene end was trimmed by 10 bases and the J gene end by 0 bases; junction bases not matched to a gene: 11. CDR1 is MRHNA and CDR2 is SNTAGT in the germline V gene. The CDR3 totals 17 residues. The CDR3 sequence: CATEDRGLRSGANVLTF. The CDR3 nucleotides read TGTGCCACCGAAGACAGGGGCCTCCGCTCTGGGGCCAACGTCCTGACTTTC.

This clone was recorded a few times. The rearrangement joins TRBV7-9 to TRBJ1-1; 8 bases are a match to TRBD1. The V gene end was trimmed by 4 bases and the J gene end by 1 base; junction bases not matched to a gene: 14. Germline assignment: CDR1 SEHNR and CDR2 FQNEAQ (reference sequence). This CDR3 is 18 amino acids long. CDR3 amino acids: CASSSPRTGIGGNTEAFF. In DNA, the CDR3 is TGTGCCAGCAGCTCACCTAGGACAGGGATCGGGGGGAACACTGAAGCTTTCTTT.

CDR3 DNA: TGTGCCAGCAGCCCAACAGGGGCCTATAACTATGGCTACACCTTC. Translating it yields CASSPTGAYNYGYTF. The chain links TRBV9 to TRBJ1-2; TRBD1 aligns across 7 bases. Germline CDR1 reads SGDLS; CDR2 reads YYNGEE. The CDR3 is 15 residues long. V lost 4 bases and J lost 1; bases outside the gene matches: 7.

The chain employs TRBV7-9 and TRBJ1-2; D may be TRBD1 (6 bases). The V and J ends lost 5 bases and 8 bases respectively, with 15 bases between them. Germline V gene lookup returns CDR1 SEHNR and CDR2 FQNEAQ (reference sequence). CDR3 length equals 13 residues. CDR3 amino acids: CASSHEGGPGYTF. The CDR3 DNA reads TGTGCCAGCAGCCACGAGGGGGGGCCCGGCTACACCTTC.

The V and J genes are TRBV7-9 and TRBJ2-5; maybe TRBD2 (6 bases). Germline CDR1 SEHNR, CDR2 FQNEAQ (reference sequence). V lost 3 bases and J 5 bases, leaving 13 bases between the germline ends. This CDR3 region has 14 residues. The DNA of the CDR3 is TGTGCCAGCAGCTTGGAGGGAGGTTGGGAGACCCAGTACTTC. Translating gives CASSLEGGWETQYF.

The chain recombines TRBV18 with TRBJ2-1, with TRBD2 matching over 9 bases. V lost 6 bases and J lost 1; bases outside the gene matches: 4. Germline CDR1 KGHSH, CDR2 LQKENI. The CDR3 extends over 15 amino acids. The CDR3 bases are TGTGCCAGCTCGGGTAGCGGGAGTTCCTACAATGAGCAGTTCTTC. Translating it yields CASSGSGSSYNEQFF.

The chain has TRBV5-6 and TRBJ1-2; D is perhaps TRBD1 (5 bases). The germline CDR1 and CDR2 sequences are SGHDT and YYEEEE. The CDR3 is made up of 13 amino acids. V was shortened by 0 bases and J by 4 bases, with 7 bases between the two germline ends. Written as DNA, the CDR3 is TGTGCCAGCAGCTTGGGCAGGGCCTATGGCTACACCTTC. Its translation is CASSLGRAYGYTF. Using reference TRBV5-6 and TRBJ1-2 for the parts outside the CDR3, the full variable domain is DAGVTQSPTHLIKTRGQQVTLRCSPKSGHDTVSWYQQALGQGPQFIFQYYEEEERQRGNFPDRFSGHQFPNYSSELNVNALLLGDSALYLCASSLGRAYGYTFGSGTRLTVV.